Sequencing of this T cell receptor beta chain was carried out in a study of blood T cell repertoires in COVID-19. Study-level background: The study drew acute and convalescent COVID-19 samples from the United States, Italy and Spain.

Participants reported their clinical history, and cohort assignment relied on those reports. The CDR3 covers 14 residues. CDR1 is SGHNT and CDR2 is YYREEE in the germline V gene (reference sequence). J gave up 8 bases and V 3 bases, and 6 bases lay outside the gene matches. Data came from immunoSEQ multiplex PCR; TCRdb stores just in-frame clones and leaves some out. The sample lists approximately 490,000 clones; 87% were seen once. This sequence joins TRBV5-4 and TRBJ2-3; 10 bases map to TRBD2. Source material: PBMCs or T cells enriched from blood (not recorded which). The receptor comes from a woman aged 18-35 years who had recovered from COVID-19. DNA of the CDR3: TGTGCCAGCAGCTCGAGCGGGGGGGCGCTTACGCAGTATTTT. Protein: CASSSSGGALTQYF. Combining the CDR3 with reference TRBV5-4 and TRBJ2-3 gives the whole variable domain ETGVTQSPTHLIKTRGQQVTLRCSSQSGHNTVSWYQQALGQGPQFIFQYYREEENGRGNFPPRFSGLQFPNYSSELNVNALELDDSALYLCASSSSGGALTQYFGPGTRLTVL.